These T cell receptor beta chains were read from a single sample in a study of T-cell memory formation after mild COVID-19. Using its own MiXCR run on the 5' RACE reads, TCRdb lists one record per CDR3 protein. Among some 350,000 distinct CDR3 sequences, around a sixth were seen once, and the ten largest hold 20% to 25%. The sample taken for sequencing was PBMCs or a T cell subset sorted from them (not recorded which). All receptors derive from a man younger than 35 who had mild COVID-19 (a few samples of this study predate the infection). Cell type and time point are not known. CDR3s include the opening cysteine and the closing phenylalanine or tryptophan. Fields, in order: clone size, V gene, J gene, D gene, CDR3 DNA, CDR3 protein. D genes are given only for firm matches. Clone size is shown for a subset of rows, as once, few, many or a class of expanded clone.

>many|TRBV4-2|TRBJ2-3|NA
TGTGCCAGCAGCCAGTTAGCCACAGATACGCAGTATTTT
CASSQLATDTQYF
>NA|TRBV4-1|TRBJ2-3|TRBD2
TGCGCCAGCAGCCAAGAAGGAGGTAGCGGGGGTGCAGATACGCAGTATTTT
CASSQEGGSGGADTQYF
>once|TRBV4-1|TRBJ1-4|NA
TGCGCCAGCAGCCAAGAAAGCAGGCAGGAACTAGGGGGACTGTTTTTT
CASSQESRQELGGLFF
>NA|TRBV6-5|TRBJ2-7|NA
TGTGCCAGCAGTCCCTCGGGACCCCCTAGGGCCTACGAGCAGTACTTC
CASSPSGPPRAYEQYF
>NA|TRBV5-1|TRBJ1-2|NA
TGCGCCAGCAGCTTGGAGGGCGAGGGCTACACCTTC
CASSLEGEGYTF
>many|TRBV5-1|TRBJ1-1|NA
TGCGCCAGCAGCTTGGGGTTACAGGGGAACACTGAAGCTTTCTTT
CASSLGLQGNTEAFF
>few|TRBV12-3/TRBV12-4|TRBJ2-7|NA
TGTGCCAGCAGTTTCGGTAGTTCCGAGCAGTACTTC
CASSFGSSEQYF
>many|TRBV6-2/TRBV6-3|TRBJ2-5|TRBD1
TGTGCCAGCAAACGGGACAGCGGGACCCAGTACTTC
CASKRDSGTQYF
>few|TRBV4-1|TRBJ1-6|NA
TGCGCCAGCAGCCAAGATCCCCTCGGACCCGCCCTCCACTTT
CASSQDPLGPALHF
>many|TRBV4-2|TRBJ2-3|TRBD2
TGTGCCAGCAGCAAACTGACTAGCGGCGACACAGATACGCAGTATTTT
CASSKLTSGDTDTQYF
>NA|TRBV14|TRBJ1-2|TRBD1
TGTGCCAGCAGCCAAGATACCGGACAGGGGGCTCATGGCTACACCTTC
CASSQDTGQGAHGYTF
>few|TRBV6-6|TRBJ2-6|NA
TGTGCCAGCAGTCCTAAGGGCTCTGGGGCCAACGTCCTGACTTTC
CASSPKGSGANVLTF
>NA|TRBV18|TRBJ1-6|TRBD1
TGTGCCAGCTCGCCCGGGACAGGTACCCGTACCCTCCACTTT
CASSPGTGTRTLHF
>many|TRBV7-2|TRBJ2-4|NA
TGTGCCAGCAGCTTTCATGTAAATCTAGCCAAAAACATTCAGTACTTC
CASSFHVNLAKNIQYF
>few|TRBV18|TRBJ2-7|TRBD1
TGTGCCATCCACAGGGGGAGCGCCTACGAGCAGTACTTC
CAIHRGSAYEQYF
>NA|TRBV20-1|TRBJ2-7|NA
TGCAGTGCTAGAGATACTCCCGCCGGGGTGGAGCAGTACTTC
CSARDTPAGVEQYF
>NA|TRBV5-1|TRBJ1-1|NA
TGCGCCAGCAGCTTAGTGGGTTATACTGAAGCTTTCTTT
CASSLVGYTEAFF
>few|TRBV5-1|TRBJ1-2|NA
TGCGCCAGCAGCGGACGTCCAGGGGCGCTTGGCTACACCTTC
CASSGRPGALGYTF
>many|TRBV10-3|TRBJ1-5|TRBD1
TGTGCCACTAAATCGGGACAGTCTGACGGTCAGCCCCAGCATTTT
CATKSGQSDGQPQHF
>once|TRBV6-6|TRBJ2-5|NA
TGTGCCAGCACTTCAAAAGAGACCCAGTACTTC
CASTSKETQYF
>NA|TRBV4-3|TRBJ2-7|NA
TGCGCCAGCAGCCAAGATCTGGGTACCTACGAGCAGTACTTC
CASSQDLGTYEQYF
>few|TRBV7-9|TRBJ2-2|NA
TGTGCCAGCGCGGGCCGCACGAGCGCGAACACCGGGGAGCTGTTTTTT
CASAGRTSANTGELFF
>many|TRBV7-2|TRBJ2-3|TRBD2
TGTGCCAGCAGCCCCGGGACTAGCGGGGGGCAGAGCACAGATACGCAGTATTTT
CASSPGTSGGQSTDTQYF
>NA|TRBV4-1|TRBJ1-1|NA
TGCGCCAGCAGCAAAGGACAGTCGAACACTGAAGCTTTCTTT
CASSKGQSNTEAFF
>many|TRBV29-1|TRBJ2-2|NA
TGCAGCGTTGAGTGGTCGGTTATGACCGGGGAGCTGTTTTTT
CSVEWSVMTGELFF
>few|TRBV5-1|TRBJ1-2|NA
TGCGCCAGCAGCTTCCTTATAGACAGCAGCTATGGCTACACCTTC
CASSFLIDSSYGYTF
>few|TRBV4-2|TRBJ2-1|NA
TGTGCCAGCAGCCAATCGGGCAATGAGCAGTTCTTC
CASSQSGNEQFF
>NA|TRBV5-1|TRBJ2-2|NA
TGCGCCAGCAGCGTGGGCAACACCGGGGAGCTGTTTTTT
CASSVGNTGELFF
>many|TRBV6-5|TRBJ1-1|NA
TGTGCCAGCACTCAACACTCCCGCCGGCCCACTGAAGCTTTCTTT
CASTQHSRRPTEAFF
>few|TRBV28|TRBJ1-1|NA
TGTGCCAGCAGCCGCGACAGGTGGACTGAAGCTTTCTTT
CASSRDRWTEAFF
>many|TRBV7-2|TRBJ2-7|NA
TGTGCCAGCAGCGCCCACCTAGCCTACGAGCAGTACTTC
CASSAHLAYEQYF
>NA|TRBV29-1|TRBJ2-3|NA
TGCAGCGTTAAAGGGACCTACACAGATACGCAGTATTTT
CSVKGTYTDTQYF
>once|TRBV6-5|TRBJ2-2|TRBD1
TGTGCCAGCAGTTACCTACAGGGGACCGGGGAGCTGTTTTTT
CASSYLQGTGELFF
>NA|TRBV9|TRBJ2-1|NA
TGTGCCAGCAGCGTAAAAATTGATGGCCACGGTGAGCAGTTCTTC
CASSVKIDGHGEQFF
>few|TRBV3-1|TRBJ2-1|TRBD2
TGTGCCAGCACCCCAGCGGGGGGATCTCAGTTCTTC
CASTPAGGSQFF
>NA|TRBV29-1|TRBJ2-3|TRBD2
TGCAGCGTTGCACGGGGGGGCTGGAGTAGCACAGATACGCAGTATTTT
CSVARGGWSSTDTQYF
>few|TRBV5-1|TRBJ1-4|TRBD1
TGCGCCAGCAGCCCGGGACAGGGATTAGTCGAACTGTTTTTT
CASSPGQGLVELFF
>few|TRBV7-2|TRBJ2-2|NA
TGTGCCAGCAGCTTAGAGGGCAGAAGCACCGGGGAGCTGTTTTTT
CASSLEGRSTGELFF
>NA|TRBV6-2/TRBV6-3|TRBJ2-7|NA
TGTGCCAGCGCCTTGAGGCGGGCGATTGGGTCTTCTCAGTACTTC
CASALRRAIGSSQYF
>NA|TRBV7-9|TRBJ2-3|NA
TGTGCCAGCAGCTTAAACAACACTAGCACAGATACGCAGTATTTT
CASSLNNTSTDTQYF
>NA|TRBV7-2|TRBJ2-3|NA
TGTGCCAGCAGCGGGTACAGCCCAGATACGCAGTATTTT
CASSGYSPDTQYF
>NA|TRBV4-1|TRBJ1-5|NA
TGCGCCAGCAGCCTAGCTCGACAGGATAGCAATCAGCCCCAGCATTTT
CASSLARQDSNQPQHF
>NA|TRBV19|TRBJ2-1|NA
TGTGCCAGTAGTGTTCAATCGGGGGCGAATGAGCAGTTCTTC
CASSVQSGANEQFF
>NA|TRBV19|TRBJ2-1|NA
TGTGCCAGTAGTATTAGTCAGGGCTCCTACAATGAGCAGTTCTTC
CASSISQGSYNEQFF
>NA|TRBV12-3/TRBV12-4|TRBJ1-2|NA
TGTGCCAGCAGAACATTGGGGTCTGACTATGGCTACACCTTC
CASRTLGSDYGYTF
>many|TRBV7-8|TRBJ1-5|NA
TGTGCCAGCAGCTTCAAAGACAGGCCCTTCGGCAATCAGCCCCAGCATTTT
CASSFKDRPFGNQPQHF
>few|TRBV4-3|TRBJ2-3|TRBD1
TGCGCCAGCAGCCATCCTAGGACAGGGAGAGGAGATACGCAGTATTTT
CASSHPRTGRGDTQYF
>NA|TRBV5-5|TRBJ2-5|TRBD2
TGTGCCAGCAGTTTCGGACTAGCGGGGGTAAAGACCCAGTACTTC
CASSFGLAGVKTQYF